This entry features one TCR beta chain sequence. The sample originates from a study of blood T cell repertoires in COVID-19. Overall study context: The samples span acute and convalescent COVID-19 from the United States, Italy and Spain. PBMCs, B-cell-depleted T cells, or T cells were the source of the cDNA or gDNA that made up the material.

Per the authors' pipeline: Quantification of nucleated cells was approximated via reference gene primer amplification. Clones were read by immunoSEQ multiplex PCR, and TCRdb kept only the in-frame ones, dropping some. V and J calls and clone size are as listed in that table; D and trimming were resolved from the DNA. The profile shows some 380,000 clones, 81% of them singletons. The CDR3 consists of 15 residues. The germline CDR1 and CDR2 sequences are MNHEY and SVGAGI. V gave up 2 bases and J gave up 0 bases, with 10 bases separating them. The rearrangement joins TRBV6-5 to TRBJ1-1; D unresolved. Sequencing was carried out using peripheral blood. The origin of this receptor is a human donor with acute or convalescent COVID-19. The donor label of this sample is uncertain. The DNA of the CDR3 is TGTGCCAGCAGTTACAGGCGGCAGCTGAACACTGAAGCTTTCTTT. This encodes CASSYRRQLNTEAFF.